This TCR beta chain was captured by sequencing in a study of T cell responses to AZD1222 COVID-19 vaccine. The wider study: Second doses at about 4 or about 12 weeks were pooled.

Measured with immunoSEQ multiplex PCR; TCRdb has only the in-frame clones, and not every one. The sample carries some 130,000 clones, approximately 83% recorded once. Regarding this clone: Its antigen is not identified.

The germline V gene encodes CDR1 KGHSH and CDR2 LQKENI. This CDR3 is 15 amino acids long. Trimming took off 2 bases at V and 9 bases at J, with 14 bases between the two ends. Broader study findings: Nearly half of spike-specific TCRs reportedly target unmutated variant regions. Clonal diversity may have been underestimated, and the donors were mostly white British, with more females than males.

V usage is TRBV18 and J usage is TRBJ1-6, with D unclear. The receptor's source is an adult in good health. The sequences come from peripheral blood, collected on day 0 of AZD1222 vaccination. The CDR3 sequence: CASSPSRGESSPLHF. CDR3 DNA: TGTGCCAGCTCACCAAGTCGTGGGGAAAGTTCACCCCTCCACTTT.